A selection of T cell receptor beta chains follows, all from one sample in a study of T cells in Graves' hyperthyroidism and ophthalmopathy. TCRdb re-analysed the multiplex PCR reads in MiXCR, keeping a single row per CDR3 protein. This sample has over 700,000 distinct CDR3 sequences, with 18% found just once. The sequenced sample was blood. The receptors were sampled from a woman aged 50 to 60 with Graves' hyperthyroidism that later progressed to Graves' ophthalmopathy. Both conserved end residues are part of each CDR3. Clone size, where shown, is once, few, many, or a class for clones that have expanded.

cdr3_aa: CSVVSTGELFF
clone_size: few
v_call: TRBV29-1

cdr3_aa: CASRPSPYEQYF
clone_size: many
v_call: TRBV2

cdr3_aa: CASSLSPRVDTQYF
clone_size: many
v_call: TRBV7-3

cdr3_aa: CASNQAGTGYGYTF
clone_size: many
v_call: TRBV6-1

cdr3_aa: CASSLVEESAQYF
clone_size: .
v_call: TRBV11-1

cdr3_aa: CASSYGLGHRNTEAFF
clone_size: .
v_call: TRBV6-5

cdr3_aa: CASSHSGGNYGYTF
clone_size: many
v_call: TRBV5-5

cdr3_aa: CASSPGQGRSYNEQFF
clone_size: few
v_call: TRBV19

cdr3_aa: CASRRSPDSNYGYTF
clone_size: .
v_call: TRBV7-6

cdr3_aa: CASSESRDATNEKLFF
clone_size: .
v_call: TRBV10-1

cdr3_aa: CASSYSTVPSAYEQYF
clone_size: many
v_call: TRBV4-1

cdr3_aa: CASSFVATGTQYF
clone_size: many
v_call: TRBV11-2

cdr3_aa: CASSQGGDRPMAEAFF
clone_size: many
v_call: TRBV4-1

cdr3_aa: CASRTSGGPETQYF
clone_size: .
v_call: TRBV27

cdr3_aa: CASSQGTFNYGYTF
clone_size: many
v_call: TRBV19

cdr3_aa: CASSIDSATGAYQPQHF
clone_size: .
v_call: TRBV19

cdr3_aa: CAWSRGRSSEKLFF
clone_size: .
v_call: TRBV30

cdr3_aa: CASRSGDLVEETQYF
clone_size: .
v_call: TRBV13

cdr3_aa: CASSHGTSGYNEQFF
clone_size: many
v_call: TRBV3-1

cdr3_aa: CASHGTGEYNEQFF
clone_size: many
v_call: TRBV11-2

cdr3_aa: CASSGQGREQYF
clone_size: many
v_call: TRBV2

cdr3_aa: CASSLVAPAEKLFF
clone_size: .
v_call: TRBV7-2

cdr3_aa: CASSFGDRGLTEAFF
clone_size: many
v_call: TRBV27

cdr3_aa: CATSDRSGGRHQETQYF
clone_size: few
v_call: TRBV24-1

cdr3_aa: CSARESFSGLAPHF
clone_size: few
v_call: TRBV20-1

cdr3_aa: CASSAYTNTGELFF
clone_size: .
v_call: TRBV11-3

cdr3_aa: CASSPSGVQVEQYF
clone_size: few
v_call: TRBV7-3

cdr3_aa: CASSIGTGGIDTQYF
clone_size: few
v_call: TRBV5-1

cdr3_aa: CASTASMTLYNEQFF
clone_size: .
v_call: TRBV6-1

cdr3_aa: CASSLVGGAQGTGELFF
clone_size: .
v_call: TRBV5-5

cdr3_aa: CASSYPLGEQYF
clone_size: many
v_call: TRBV7-9

cdr3_aa: CASSLARGSHGYTF
clone_size: many
v_call: TRBV5-1

cdr3_aa: CASRDRGGTYEQYF
clone_size: few
v_call: TRBV2

cdr3_aa: CASCGTGNQPQHF
clone_size: .
v_call: TRBV19

cdr3_aa: CASSLEPGLGQETQYF
clone_size: few
v_call: TRBV5-1

cdr3_aa: CASSVGLQGSHGYTF
clone_size: .
v_call: TRBV9

cdr3_aa: CASSKTTGPEDEKLFF
clone_size: .
v_call: TRBV7-9

cdr3_aa: CASSDGQGDYGYTF
clone_size: .
v_call: TRBV27

cdr3_aa: CATSDPDSYGYTF
clone_size: few
v_call: TRBV24-1

cdr3_aa: CASRGPIPSGNTIYF
clone_size: .
v_call: TRBV6-1

cdr3_aa: CASSGTGSRNQPQHF
clone_size: many
v_call: TRBV6-1

cdr3_aa: CASSTRTSGYNEQFF
clone_size: many
v_call: TRBV5-1

cdr3_aa: CAWTLAGGPTDTQYF
clone_size: many
v_call: TRBV30

cdr3_aa: CASSYGFRGYIGTEAFF
clone_size: .
v_call: TRBV6-5

cdr3_aa: CANGQGNTYEQYF
clone_size: .
v_call: TRBV10-3

cdr3_aa: CASSFRAGGQQTQYF
clone_size: .
v_call: TRBV5-5

cdr3_aa: CASQPHRDNSYEQYF
clone_size: few
v_call: TRBV27

cdr3_aa: CASSYSRGIYEQYF
clone_size: many
v_call: TRBV6-5

cdr3_aa: CASSYPGQEFF
clone_size: .
v_call: TRBV6-9

cdr3_aa: CSASSGSSYNEQFF
clone_size: many
v_call: TRBV20-1

cdr3_aa: CASSSVRRADTQYF
clone_size: few
v_call: TRBV5-1

cdr3_aa: CASSTPSGKNTEAFF
clone_size: once
v_call: TRBV19